This entry concerns a single T cell receptor (beta chain). This sample is drawn from a study of blood T cell repertoires in COVID-19. Germline V lookup: CDR1 SNHLY, CDR2 FYNNEI. The CDR3 is 15 residues long. Trimming stripped 7 bases from V and 0 bases from J, with 13 bases between. The repertoire was sequenced with immunoSEQ multiplex PCR; TCRdb's copy has only in-frame clones and lacks some. Counted here are about 160,000 clones, around four fifths occurring once; the ten biggest clones make up approximately 19%. Sequencing was carried out using peripheral blood. The chain couples TRBV2 to TRBJ2-4; TRBD2 might be the D (6 bases). The receptor was derived from a woman over 75 with acute or convalescent COVID-19. CDR3 residues: CASKGTSLAKNIQYF. As DNA, the CDR3 is TGTGCCAGCAAAGGAACTAGCCTAGCCAAAAACATTCAGTACTTC.